Below, one T cell receptor (beta chain) is given with its context. What it binds is unknown. This record comes from a study of STAT3 mutations in large granular lymphocyte leukemia. Clones were sequenced by immunoSEQ multiplex PCR, and TCRdb holds only the in-frame ones, with some missing. Here the sample spans 35,000 to 50,000 clones, about 81% being singletons. Study-wide results and caveats: Every T-LGLL patient had at least one immunodominant TCRbeta clonotype.

The clonotype originates from a human donor with T large granular lymphocyte leukemia. Some clones in this sample may be carry-over from other donors' samples. The sample was PBMCs.

In nucleotides, the CDR3 is TGTGCCAGTAAAGCGGGGACAAGCACAGATACGCAGTATTTT. It encodes CASKAGTSTDTQYF. The chain recombines TRBV19 with TRBJ2-3; D is perhaps TRBD2 (7 bases). Trimming cost V 7 bases and J 0 bases, with 11 bases left between them. Germline CDR1 and CDR2: LNHDA and SQIVND (reference sequence). The CDR3 covers 14 residues.